The T cell receptor (beta chain) under discussion was sequenced for a study of blood T cell repertoires in COVID-19. Only one count was recorded for this clone. The CDR3 has 13 amino acids. V lost 1 base and J 6 bases, leaving 10 bases between the germline ends. CDR1 and CDR2 (germline): SGHNT, YENEEA. The repertoire was sequenced with immunoSEQ multiplex PCR; TCRdb's copy has only in-frame clones and lacks some. The data contain hundreds of thousands of clones, 80% to 90% of them singletons. The rearrangement links TRBV11-3 to TRBJ2-7; unclear D gene. The sample was PBMCs or T cells enriched from blood (not recorded which). This clonotype was obtained from a man in his late teens or twenties who had recovered from COVID-19. CDR3 coding DNA: TGTGCCAGCAGCTTAGCCCCCTCGGGCGAGCAGTACTTC. It codes for CASSLAPSGEQYF.